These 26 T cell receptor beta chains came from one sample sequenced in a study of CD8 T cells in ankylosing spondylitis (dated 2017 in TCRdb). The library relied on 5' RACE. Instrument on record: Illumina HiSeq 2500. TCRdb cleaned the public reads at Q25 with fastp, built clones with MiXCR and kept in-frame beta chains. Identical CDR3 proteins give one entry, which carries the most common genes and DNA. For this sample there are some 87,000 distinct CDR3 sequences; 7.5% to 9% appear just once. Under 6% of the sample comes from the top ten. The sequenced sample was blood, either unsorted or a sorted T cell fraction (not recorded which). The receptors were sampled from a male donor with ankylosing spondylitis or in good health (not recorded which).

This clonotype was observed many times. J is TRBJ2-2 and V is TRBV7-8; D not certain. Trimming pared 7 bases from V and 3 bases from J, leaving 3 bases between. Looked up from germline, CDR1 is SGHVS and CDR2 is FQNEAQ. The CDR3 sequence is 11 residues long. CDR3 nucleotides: TGTGCCAGCACTCACACCGGGGAGCTGTTTTTT. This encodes CASTHTGELFF.

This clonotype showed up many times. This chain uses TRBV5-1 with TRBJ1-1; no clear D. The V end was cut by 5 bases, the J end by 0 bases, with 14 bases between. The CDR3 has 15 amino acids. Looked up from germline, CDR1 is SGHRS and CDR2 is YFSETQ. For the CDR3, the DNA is TGCGCCAGCAGATCAGGATCCGTTATGAACACTGAAGCTTTCTTT. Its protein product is CASRSGSVMNTEAFF.

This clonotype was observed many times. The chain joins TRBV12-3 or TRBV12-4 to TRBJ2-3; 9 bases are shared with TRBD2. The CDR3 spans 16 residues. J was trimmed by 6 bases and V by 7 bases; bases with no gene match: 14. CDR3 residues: CASTVAGAPGGDTQYF. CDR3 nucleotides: TGTGCCAGCACGGTAGCGGGGGCCCCAGGTGGGGATACGCAGTATTTT.

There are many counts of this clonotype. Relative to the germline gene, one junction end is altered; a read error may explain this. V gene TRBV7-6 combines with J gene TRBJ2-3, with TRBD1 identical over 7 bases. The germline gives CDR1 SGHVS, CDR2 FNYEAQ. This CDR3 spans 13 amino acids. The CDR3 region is CASSLVGTETQYF. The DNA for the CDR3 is TGTGCCAGCAGCTTAGTGGGGACAGAGACGCAGTATTTT.

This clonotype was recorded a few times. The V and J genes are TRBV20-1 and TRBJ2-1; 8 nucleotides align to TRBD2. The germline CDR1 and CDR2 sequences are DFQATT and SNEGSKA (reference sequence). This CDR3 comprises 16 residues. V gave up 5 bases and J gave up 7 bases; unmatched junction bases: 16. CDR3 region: CSAPGGGGPRVNEQFF. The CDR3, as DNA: TGCAGTGCTCCGGGGGGCGGGGGGCCCCGGGTGAATGAGCAGTTCTTC.

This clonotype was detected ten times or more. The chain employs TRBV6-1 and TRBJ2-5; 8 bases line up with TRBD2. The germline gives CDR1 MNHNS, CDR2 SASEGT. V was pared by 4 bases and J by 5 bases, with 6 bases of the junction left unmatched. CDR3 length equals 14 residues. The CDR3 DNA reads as TGTGCCAGCAGTGTAGGGGCTAGCGGGGAGACCCAGTACTTC. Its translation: CASSVGASGETQYF.

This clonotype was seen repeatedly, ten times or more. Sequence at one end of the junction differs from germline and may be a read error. The CDR3 loop is CASSLAVGSQETQYF. The CDR3 DNA reads TGTGCTAGCAGCTTAGCGGTCGGGTCCCAAGAGACCCAGTACTTC. The rearrangement uses TRBV7-7 and TRBJ2-5; TRBD2 is a possible D gene (6 bases). This CDR3 has 15 amino acids. Germline loops: CDR1 SSHAT, CDR2 FNYEAQ (reference sequence).

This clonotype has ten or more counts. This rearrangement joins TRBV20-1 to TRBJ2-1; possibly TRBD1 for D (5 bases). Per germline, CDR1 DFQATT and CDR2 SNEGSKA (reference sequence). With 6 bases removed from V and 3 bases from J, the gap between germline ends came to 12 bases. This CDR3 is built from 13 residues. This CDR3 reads CSATRAVYNEQFF. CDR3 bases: TGCAGTGCCACCAGGGCTGTCTACAATGAGCAGTTCTTC.

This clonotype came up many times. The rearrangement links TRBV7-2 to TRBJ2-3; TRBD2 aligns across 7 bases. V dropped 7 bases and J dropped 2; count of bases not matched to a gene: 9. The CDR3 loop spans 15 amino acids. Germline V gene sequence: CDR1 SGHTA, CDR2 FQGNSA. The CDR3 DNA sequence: TGTGCCAGCACCATTCCTAGCGGCAACACAGATACGCAGTATTTT. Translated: CASTIPSGNTDTQYF. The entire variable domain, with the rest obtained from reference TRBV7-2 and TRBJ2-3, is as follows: GAGVSQSPSNKVTEKGKDVELRCDPISGHTALYWYRQSLGQGLEFLIYFQGNSAPDKSGLPSDRFSAERTGGSVSTLTIQRTQQEDSAVYLCASTIPSGNTDTQYFGPGTRLTVL.

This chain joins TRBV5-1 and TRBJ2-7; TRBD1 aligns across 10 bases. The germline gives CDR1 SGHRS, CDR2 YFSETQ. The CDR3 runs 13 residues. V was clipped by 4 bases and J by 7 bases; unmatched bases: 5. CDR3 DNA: TGCGCCAGCAGCCCTGGGACAGGGGAAGAGCAGTACTTC. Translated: CASSPGTGEEQYF.

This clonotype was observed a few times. DNA for the CDR3: TGTGCCAGCATCAGACAGGGGTTTGGCAAAAACATTCAGTACTTC. It translates to CASIRQGFGKNIQYF. This rearrangement joins TRBV7-9 to TRBJ2-4; 8 bases match TRBD1. CDR1 and CDR2 (germline): SEHNR, FQNEAQ (reference sequence). The V gene end was trimmed by 7 bases and the J gene end by 3 bases; junction bases not matched to a gene: 8. The CDR3 contains 15 residues.

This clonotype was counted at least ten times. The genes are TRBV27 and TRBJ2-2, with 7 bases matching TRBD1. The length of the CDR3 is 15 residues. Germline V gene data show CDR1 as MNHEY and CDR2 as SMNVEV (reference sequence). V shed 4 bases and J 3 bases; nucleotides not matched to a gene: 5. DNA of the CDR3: TGTGCCAGCAGTTACAGGGGTGGACACACCGGGGAGCTGTTTTTT. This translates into CASSYRGGHTGELFF.

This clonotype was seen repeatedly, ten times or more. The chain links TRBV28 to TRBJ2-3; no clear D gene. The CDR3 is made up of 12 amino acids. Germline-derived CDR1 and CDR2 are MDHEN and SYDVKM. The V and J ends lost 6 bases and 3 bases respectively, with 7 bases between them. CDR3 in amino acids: CASSQETDTQYF. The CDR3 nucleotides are TGTGCCAGCAGCCAAGAGACAGATACGCAGTATTTT. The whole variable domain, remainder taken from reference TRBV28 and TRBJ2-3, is DVKVTQSSRYLVKRTGEKVFLECVQDMDHENMFWYRQDPGLGLRLIYFSYDVKMKEKGDIPEGYSVSREKKERFSLILESASTNQTSMYLCASSQETDTQYFGPGTRLTVL.

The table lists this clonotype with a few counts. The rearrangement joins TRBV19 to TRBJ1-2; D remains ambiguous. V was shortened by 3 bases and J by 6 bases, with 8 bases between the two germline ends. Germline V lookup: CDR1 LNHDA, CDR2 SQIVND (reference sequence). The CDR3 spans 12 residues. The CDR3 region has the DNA TGTGCCAGTAGTATTCAGAACCATGGCTACACCTTC. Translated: CASSIQNHGYTF.

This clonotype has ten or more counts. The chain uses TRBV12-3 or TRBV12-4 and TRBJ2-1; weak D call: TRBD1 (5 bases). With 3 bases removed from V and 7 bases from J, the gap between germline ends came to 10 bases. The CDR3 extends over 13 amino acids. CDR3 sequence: CASSFNRWNEQFF. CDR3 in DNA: TGTGCCAGCAGTTTTAACAGGTGGAATGAGCAGTTCTTC.

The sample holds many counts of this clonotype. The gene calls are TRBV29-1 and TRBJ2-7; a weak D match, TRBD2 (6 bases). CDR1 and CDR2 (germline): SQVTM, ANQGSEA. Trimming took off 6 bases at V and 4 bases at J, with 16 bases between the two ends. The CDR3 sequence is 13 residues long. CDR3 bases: TGCAGCGTCGGAAGCGGAGGGAGTTACGAGCAGTACTTC. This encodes CSVGSGGSYEQYF.

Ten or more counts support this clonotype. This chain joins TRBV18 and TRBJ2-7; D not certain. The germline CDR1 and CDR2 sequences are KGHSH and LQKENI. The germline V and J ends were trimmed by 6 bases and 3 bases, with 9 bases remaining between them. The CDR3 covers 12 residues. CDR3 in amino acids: CASSGPFYEQYF. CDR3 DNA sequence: TGTGCCAGCTCCGGACCTTTCTACGAGCAGTACTTC.

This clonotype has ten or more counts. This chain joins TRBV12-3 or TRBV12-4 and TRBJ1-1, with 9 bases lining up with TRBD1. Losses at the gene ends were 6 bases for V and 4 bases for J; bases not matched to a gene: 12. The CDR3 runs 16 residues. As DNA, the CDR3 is TGTGCCAGCAGGCTAAAACAGGGGGCTCCGGTCACTGAAGCTTTCTTT. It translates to CASRLKQGAPVTEAFF.

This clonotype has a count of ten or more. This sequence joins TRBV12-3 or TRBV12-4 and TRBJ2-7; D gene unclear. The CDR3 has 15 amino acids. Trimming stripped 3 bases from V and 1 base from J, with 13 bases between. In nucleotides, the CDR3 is TGTGCCAGCAGTTTCAGTAGCCATCCTTCCTACGAGCAGTACTTC. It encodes CASSFSSHPSYEQYF.

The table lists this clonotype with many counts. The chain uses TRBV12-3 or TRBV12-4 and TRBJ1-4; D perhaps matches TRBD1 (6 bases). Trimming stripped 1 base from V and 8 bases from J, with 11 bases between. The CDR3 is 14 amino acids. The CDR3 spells CASSLVSGEEKLFF. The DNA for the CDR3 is TGTGCCAGCAGTTTAGTCTCAGGGGAAGAAAAACTGTTTTTT.

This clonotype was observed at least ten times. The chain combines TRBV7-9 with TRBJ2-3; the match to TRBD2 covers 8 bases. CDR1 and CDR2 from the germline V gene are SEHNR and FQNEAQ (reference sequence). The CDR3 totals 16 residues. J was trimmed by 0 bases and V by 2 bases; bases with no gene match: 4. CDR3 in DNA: TGTGCCAGCAGCTTAACGGGGGGGATAAGCACAGATACGCAGTATTTT. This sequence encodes CASSLTGGISTDTQYF.

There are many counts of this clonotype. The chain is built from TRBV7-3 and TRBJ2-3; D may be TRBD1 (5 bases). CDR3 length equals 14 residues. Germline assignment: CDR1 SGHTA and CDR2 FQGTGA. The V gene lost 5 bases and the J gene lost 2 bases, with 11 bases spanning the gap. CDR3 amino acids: CASSKGFATDTQYF. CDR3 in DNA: TGTGCCAGCAGCAAGGGGTTCGCCACAGATACGCAGTATTTT.

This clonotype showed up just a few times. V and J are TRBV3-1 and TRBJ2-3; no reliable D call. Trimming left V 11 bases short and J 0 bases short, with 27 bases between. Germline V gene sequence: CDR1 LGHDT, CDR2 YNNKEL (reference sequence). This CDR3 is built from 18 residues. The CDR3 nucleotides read TGTGCCTGCTGTTTAGTTTGGGCAGCTTATACAAGCACAGATACGCAGTATTTT. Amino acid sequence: CACCLVWAAYTSTDTQYF.

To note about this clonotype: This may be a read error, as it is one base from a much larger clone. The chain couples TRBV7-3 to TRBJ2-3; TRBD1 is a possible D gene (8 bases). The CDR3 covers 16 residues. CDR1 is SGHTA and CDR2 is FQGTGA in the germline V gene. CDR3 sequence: CANSPQGGRGTDTQYF. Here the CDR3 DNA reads TGTGCCAACAGCCCACAGGGGGGGAGAGGCACAGATACGCAGTATTTT.

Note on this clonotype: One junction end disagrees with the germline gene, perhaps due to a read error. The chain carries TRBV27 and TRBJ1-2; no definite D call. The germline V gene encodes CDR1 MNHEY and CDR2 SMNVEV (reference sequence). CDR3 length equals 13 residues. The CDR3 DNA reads TGCTCCAGCAGTTCACCCACTGGCGGTGGTTACACCTTC. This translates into CSSSSPTGGGYTF.

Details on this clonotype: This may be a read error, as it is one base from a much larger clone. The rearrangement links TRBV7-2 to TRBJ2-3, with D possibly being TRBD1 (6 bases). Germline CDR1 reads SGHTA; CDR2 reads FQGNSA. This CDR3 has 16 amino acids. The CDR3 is CANSLGGLASTDTQYF. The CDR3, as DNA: TGTGCCAACAGCTTAGGGGGTTTGGCTAGCACAGATACGCAGTATTTT.